A single sample gave rise to the 28 T cell receptor beta chains below, sequenced in a study of blood T cell repertoires in COVID-19. The protocol was immunoSEQ multiplex PCR, while the TCRdb copy is restricted to in-frame clones and leaves out a portion. This sample has 150,000 to 200,000 clones; 65% to 90% occur once, and the top ten carry 1.5%. The sequenced sample was peripheral blood. The receptors derive from a human donor in a cohort sampled during active COVID-19.

V and J are TRBV10-2 and TRBJ2-2; TRBD1 aligns across 10 bases. From germline, CDR1 is WSHSY and CDR2 SAAADI. The CDR3 contains 18 residues. The V segment lost 4 bases and the J segment 3 bases; nucleotides outside the gene matches: 11. CDR3 protein: CASSGVRTGGTHTGELFF. CDR3 coding DNA: TGCGCCAGCAGTGGTGTGAGGACAGGGGGGACCCACACCGGGGAGCTGTTTTTT.

This clone occurred a few times. The V gene is TRBV5-4, the J gene TRBJ2-7; weak D call: TRBD1 (5 bases). Germline V CDR1 and CDR2: SGHNT, YYREEE (reference sequence). V was shortened by 4 bases and J by 0 bases, with 14 bases between the two germline ends. The CDR3 totals 15 residues. CDR3 in amino acids: CASSPGRTPSYEQYF. For the CDR3, the DNA is TGTGCCAGCAGCCCTGGCCGGACACCCTCCTACGAGCAGTACTTC.

The V and J genes are TRBV4-3 and TRBJ2-1, with a weak D call TRBD1 (6 bases). CDR3 length: 16 residues. The V end lost 0 bases, the J end lost 1 base, and 10 bases lay between the germline ends. Germline CDR1 reads LGHNA; CDR2 reads YSLEER. CDR3 DNA: TGCGCCAGCAGCCAAGAGGACAGCGCGTCCTACAATGAGCAGTTCTTC. As protein: CASSQEDSASYNEQFF.

This chain connects TRBV3-1 (or the pseudogene TRBV3-2) to TRBJ2-7; no reliable D call. CDR1 LGHDT and CDR2 YNNKEL come from the germline V gene (reference sequence). Trimming cost V 1 base and J 3 bases, with 7 bases left between them. This CDR3 has 13 residues. CDR3 sequence reads: CASSQALFYEQYF. The CDR3 bases are TGTGCCAGCAGCCAAGCTCTGTTCTACGAGCAGTACTTC.

This clone was seen a single time. This chain links TRBV12-3 or TRBV12-4 with TRBJ2-7; weak D call: TRBD2 (5 bases). The V and J ends lost 6 bases and 3 bases respectively, with 9 bases between them. The CDR3 has 12 residues. The CDR3: CASSQTSYEQYF. CDR3 DNA sequence: TGTGCCAGCAGCCAAACTAGCTACGAGCAGTACTTC.

To note about this clone: The junction and the germline gene differ at one end; a read error may be behind it. V gene TRBV7-7 combines with J gene TRBJ2-5; 9 nucleotides line up with TRBD2. Per the germline V gene, CDR1 is SSHAT and CDR2 is FNYEAQ (reference sequence). The CDR3 consists of 15 residues. In nucleotides, the CDR3 is TGTGCTAGCAGCTTAGGCCTAGCGGGACAAGAGACCCAGTACTTC. This sequence encodes CASSLGLAGQETQYF.

The chain carries TRBV4-3 and TRBJ2-7, with 7 bases fitting TRBD2. Unmatched junction bases numbered 8, after V lost 0 bases and J lost 0 bases. This CDR3 has 17 residues. Germline CDR1 reads LGHNA; CDR2 reads YSLEER. The CDR3 region is CASSQEIRGLLSYEQYF. Here the CDR3 DNA reads TGCGCCAGCAGCCAAGAGATTCGGGGACTACTCTCCTACGAGCAGTACTTC.

The J gene is TRBJ2-3, the V gene TRBV25-1, with a weak D call TRBD1 (7 bases). With 3 bases removed from V and 5 bases from J, the gap between germline ends came to 15 bases. CDR1 MGHDK and CDR2 SYGVNS come from the germline V gene. The CDR3 spans 15 residues. CDR3: CASSDWAGGKDTQYF. The CDR3 DNA reads TGTGCCAGCAGTGATTGGGCAGGGGGGAAAGATACGCAGTATTTT.

V usage is TRBV5-8 and J usage is TRBJ2-1, with no clear D. CDR3 size: 16 residues. Per germline, CDR1 SGHTS and CDR2 YDEGEE. V lost 0 bases to trimming and J lost 1 base, with 11 bases between them. The CDR3 nucleotides read TGTGCCAGCAGCTTGGCCATATCAGGTTCCTACAATGAGCAGTTCTTC. Protein sequence: CASSLAISGSYNEQFF.

This clone was seen more than once but under ten times. The chain recombines TRBV5-1 with TRBJ1-1; D is unresolved. V gave up 0 bases and J gave up 8 bases, with 8 bases separating them. In germline, CDR1 is SGHRS, CDR2 YFSETQ. There are 12 residues in the CDR3. In DNA, the CDR3 is TGCGCCAGCAGCTTGGGTCTAGAGGAAGCTTTCTTT. Translated: CASSLGLEEAFF.

The rearrangement links TRBV5-1 to TRBJ2-7; 11 bases are a match to TRBD1. Germline assignment: CDR1 SGHRS and CDR2 YFSETQ. This CDR3 region has 17 residues. Trimming cost V 5 bases and J 3 bases; bases outside gene matches: 13. The CDR3, as DNA: TGCGCCAGCAGTTATCTTCCGGGACAGGGGGTTTACTACGAGCAGTACTTC. As protein: CASSYLPGQGVYYEQYF.

The gene calls are TRBV7-3 and TRBJ2-1; 11 bases are shared with TRBD2. Losses at the gene ends were 5 bases for V and 9 bases for J; bases not matched to a gene: 12. The germline V gene encodes CDR1 SGHTA and CDR2 FQGTGA. This CDR3 is built from 16 residues. The CDR3 here is CASSASGSGRAGEQFF. In nucleotides, the CDR3 is TGTGCCAGCAGCGCATCCGGTAGCGGGAGGGCCGGTGAGCAGTTCTTC.

CDR3 loop: CASNADLIGEQYF. The CDR3 coding sequence is TGTGCCAGCAATGCAGATCTGATTGGCGAGCAGTACTTC. The chain has TRBV6-5 and TRBJ2-7; D is unclear. Germline CDR1 is MNHEY and CDR2 is SVGAGI. The length of the CDR3 is 13 residues. V gave up 7 bases and J gave up 6 bases, with 16 bases separating them.

The V and J genes are TRBV4-1 and TRBJ1-4; 7 bases line up with TRBD1. This CDR3 has 19 residues. Germline V lookup: CDR1 MGHRA, CDR2 YSYEKL. J gave up 8 bases and V 0 bases, and 18 bases lay outside the gene matches. This CDR3 is CASSQEIRGRTGVREKLFF. CDR3 in DNA: TGCGCCAGCAGCCAAGAAATAAGGGGGCGAACAGGGGTAAGAGAAAAACTGTTTTTT.

The chain employs TRBV9 and TRBJ2-7, with a tentative D call TRBD1 (6 bases). The ends were cut back, 3 bases at V and 4 bases at J, with 14 bases in the middle. The CDR3 has 14 residues. The germline CDR1 and CDR2 sequences are SGDLS and YYNGEE. The CDR3 sequence: CASSEGVTGYEQYF. The CDR3 bases are TGTGCCAGCAGCGAGGGGGTGACAGGATACGAGCAGTACTTC.

The V call is TRBV3-1 (or the pseudogene TRBV3-2), the J call TRBJ2-7, with TRBD1 as a possible D gene (5 bases). The CDR3 has 16 amino acids. CDR1 is LGHDT, CDR2 YNNKEL, per germline (reference sequence). V dropped 1 base and J dropped 3 bases, with 16 bases sitting between them. The CDR3 loop reads CASSQVQGHKIYEQYF. CDR3 coding DNA: TGTGCCAGCAGCCAAGTGCAGGGCCATAAAATCTACGAGCAGTACTTC.

This chain uses TRBV21-1 with TRBJ1-2. TRBV21-1 is annotated as a pseudogene. The CDR3 runs 14 residues. The DNA of the CDR3 is TGTGCCAGCAGCAAACGGCGGGGGCCGAGTGGCTACACCTTC. This gives the protein CASSKRRGPSGYTF.

The sample holds one count of this clone. The V gene is TRBV6-5, the J gene TRBJ2-1, with a tentative D call TRBD2 (5 bases). There are 12 residues in the CDR3. V was clipped by 7 bases and J by 5 bases, with 9 bases between them. Germline V gives CDR1 MNHEY, CDR2 SVGAGI. As DNA, the CDR3 is TGTGCCAGCATGGAGGTCAACAATGAGCAGTTCTTC. Residues: CASMEVNNEQFF.

V is TRBV5-1 and J is TRBJ2-6, with unresolved D. The germline V gene has CDR1 SGHRS and CDR2 YFSETQ. The CDR3 length is 15 residues. V lost 2 bases, J lost 0 bases, and 6 bases lay in between. This chain's CDR3 is CASSFMASGANVLTF. Here the CDR3 DNA reads TGCGCCAGCAGCTTTATGGCCTCTGGGGCCAACGTCCTGACTTTC.

This rearrangement joins TRBV5-1 to TRBJ1-1; D gene unclear. Germline V lookup: CDR1 SGHRS, CDR2 YFSETQ. Between the trimmed V and J ends, which lost 6 bases and 5 bases, there was a span of 14 bases. There are 13 residues in the CDR3. The DNA of the CDR3 is TGCGCCAGCATCGGGGAAACGGGGACTGAAGCTTTCTTT. The encoded protein is CASIGETGTEAFF.

The rearrangement joins TRBV7-2 to TRBJ2-1; a weak D match, TRBD2 (6 bases). CDR3 size: 16 residues. With 4 bases removed from V and 0 bases from J, the gap between germline ends came to 13 bases. The germline CDR1 and CDR2 sequences are SGHTA and FQGNSA. The CDR3 DNA reads TGTGCCAGCAGCTCCCGGGCGGGGAGCTCCTACAATGAGCAGTTCTTC. Protein sequence: CASSSRAGSSYNEQFF.

The chain couples TRBV28 to TRBJ2-6; possible D gene TRBD1, 5 bases. This CDR3 has 18 residues. Trimming pared 1 base from V and 0 bases from J, leaving 13 bases between. CDR1 and CDR2 (germline): MDHEN, SYDVKM. The CDR3 spells CASSLSGRGSSGANVLTF. DNA for the CDR3: TGTGCCAGCAGTTTATCGGGTAGGGGCAGCTCTGGGGCCAACGTCCTGACTTTC. The complete variable domain, with remaining parts taken from reference TRBV28 and TRBJ2-6, reads DVKVTQSSRYLVKRTGEKVFLECVQDMDHENMFWYRQDPGLGLRLIYFSYDVKMKEKGDIPEGYSVSREKKERFSLILESASTNQTSMYLCASSLSGRGSSGANVLTFGAGSRLTVL.

The table lists this clone with a count of one. CDR3: CATSDGGYNEQFF. DNA of the CDR3: TGTGCCACCAGTGATGGGGGGTACAATGAGCAGTTCTTC. The rearrangement links TRBV24-1 to TRBJ2-1; D is perhaps TRBD2 (6 bases). V was pared by 3 bases and J by 4 bases, with 6 bases between. The CDR3 loop spans 13 amino acids. CDR1 and CDR2 (germline): KGHDR, SFDVKD.

The chain has TRBV11-3 and TRBJ2-7, with 7 bases fitting TRBD1. CDR3 length: 14 amino acids. The V gene end was trimmed by 6 bases and the J gene end by 5 bases; junction bases not matched to a gene: 10. Germline CDR1 and CDR2: SGHNT and YENEEA. CDR3 bases: TGTGCCAGCAGTTCAGGGGGAATGAGGGACGAGCAGTACTTC. Protein sequence: CASSSGGMRDEQYF.

The chain has TRBV9 and TRBJ2-3; weak D call: TRBD2 (6 bases). The CDR3 length is 14 residues. Trimming took 0 bases from V and 6 from J, leaving 11 bases between them. Germline V gene data show CDR1 as SGDLS and CDR2 as YYNGEE. In nucleotides, the CDR3 is TGTGCCAGCAGCGTAGTGGGACTGTCCGATACGCAGTATTTT. Protein: CASSVVGLSDTQYF. Looking up the rest from reference TRBV9 and TRBJ2-3 gives the full variable domain: DSGVTQTPKHLITATGQRVTLRCSPRSGDLSVYWYQQSLDQGLQFLIQYYNGEERAKGNILERFSAQQFPDLHSELNLSSLELGDSALYFCASSVVGLSDTQYFGPGTRLTVL.

The chain joins TRBV10-3 to TRBJ1-1; D is unclear. CDR1 and CDR2 (germline): ENHRY, SYGVKD. This CDR3 has 12 amino acids. The V and J ends lost 3 bases and 5 bases respectively, with 7 bases between them. This chain's CDR3 is CAISELRTEAFF. CDR3 nucleotides: TGTGCCATCAGTGAATTGAGGACTGAAGCTTTCTTT.

The chain's CDR3 is CASSYSDSFREQYF. The CDR3, as DNA: TGTGCCAGCAGTTACTCCGACAGTTTCCGCGAGCAGTACTTC. The J gene is TRBJ2-7, the V gene TRBV6-5; tentatively, D is TRBD1 (5 bases). The CDR3 contains 14 residues. Germline CDR1 is MNHEY and CDR2 is SVGAGI. V was trimmed by 0 bases and J by 6 bases, leaving 12 bases between them.

The chain is built from TRBV7-3 and TRBJ2-7, with a weak D call TRBD2 (6 bases). CDR3 size: 16 residues. V dropped 3 bases and J dropped 1 base, with 16 bases sitting between them. The germline gives CDR1 SGHTA, CDR2 FQGTGA. This CDR3 is CASSLGGPTESYEQYF. The CDR3 bases are TGTGCCAGCAGCTTGGGGGGACCAACGGAGTCCTACGAGCAGTACTTC.